These T cell receptor beta chains were read from a single sample in a study of shared clonotypes between healthy human individuals. Method: immunoSEQ multiplex PCR; TCRdb's copy keeps in-frame clones and lacks some. Of under 650,000 clones in the sample, about 95% are singletons; the top ten hold about 0.064%. Sequences were obtained from naive CD4+ T cells sorted from blood. These TCRs come from a woman aged 25 to 39 in good health. The CDR3 runs from the conserved cysteine through the conserved F or W. D genes are given only for firm matches. Only part of the rows carry a size: once, few, many, or a class if the clone is expanded.

D gene: -
CDR3 length: 14
V gene: TRBV5-5
clone size: once
J gene: TRBJ2-7
CDR3 protein: CASSITGRVYEQYF
CDR3 DNA: TGTGCCAGCAGTATAACAGGGCGGGTGTACGAGCAGTACTTC

D gene: TRBD1
CDR3 length: 15
V gene: TRBV5-1
clone size: -
J gene: TRBJ1-1
CDR3 protein: CASSLGDRDVAEAFF
CDR3 DNA: TGCGCCAGCAGCTTGGGGGACAGGGACGTCGCTGAAGCTTTCTTT

D gene: TRBD2
CDR3 length: 16
V gene: TRBV5-1
clone size: -
J gene: TRBJ2-7
CDR3 protein: CASSLGTSGSSSEQYF
CDR3 DNA: TGCGCCAGCAGCTTGGGGACTAGCGGGAGCTCCTCCGAGCAGTACTTC

D gene: -
CDR3 length: 15
V gene: TRBV27
clone size: -
J gene: TRBJ1-5
CDR3 protein: CASSPARRAGQPQHF
CDR3 DNA: TGTGCCAGCAGTCCAGCCCGGCGAGCCGGTCAGCCCCAGCATTTT

D gene: TRBD2
CDR3 length: 16
V gene: TRBV9
clone size: -
J gene: TRBJ2-7
CDR3 protein: CASSPTSGRDSYEQYF
CDR3 DNA: TGTGCCAGCAGCCCTACTAGCGGGAGGGATTCCTACGAGCAGTACTTC

D gene: -
CDR3 length: 15
V gene: TRBV27
clone size: -
J gene: TRBJ1-2
CDR3 protein: CASSLWGSGSYGYTF
CDR3 DNA: TGTGCCAGCAGTTTATGGGGTTCGGGTAGCTATGGCTACACCTTC

D gene: TRBD1
CDR3 length: 15
V gene: TRBV19
clone size: -
J gene: TRBJ1-5
CDR3 protein: CASTSDRDYVQPQHF
CDR3 DNA: TGTGCCAGTACTTCAGACAGGGACTATGTCCAGCCCCAGCATTTT

D gene: -
CDR3 length: 14
V gene: TRBV11-2
clone size: -
J gene: TRBJ2-1
CDR3 protein: CASSLAGSYNEQFF
CDR3 DNA: TGTGCCAGCAGCTTAGCCGGGTCCTACAATGAGCAGTTCTTC

D gene: TRBD2
CDR3 length: 14
V gene: TRBV5-1
clone size: -
J gene: TRBJ2-3
CDR3 protein: CASSTSGSTDTQYF
CDR3 DNA: TGCGCCAGCAGTACTAGCGGTAGCACAGATACGCAGTATTTT

D gene: -
CDR3 length: 14
V gene: TRBV6-5
clone size: -
J gene: TRBJ1-5
CDR3 protein: CASSVTHLNQPQHF
CDR3 DNA: TGTGCCAGCAGTGTAACCCACCTCAATCAGCCCCAGCATTTT

D gene: TRBD1
CDR3 length: 14
V gene: TRBV5-6
clone size: -
J gene: TRBJ2-7
CDR3 protein: CASSFGQGIYEQYF
CDR3 DNA: TGTGCCAGCAGCTTTGGACAGGGTATCTACGAGCAGTACTTC

D gene: -
CDR3 length: 11
V gene: TRBV30
clone size: -
J gene: TRBJ2-3
CDR3 protein: CAWGNSNTQYF
CDR3 DNA: TGTGCCTGGGGGAACAGCAATACGCAGTATTTT

D gene: TRBD1
CDR3 length: 13
V gene: TRBV6-6
clone size: -
J gene: TRBJ2-1
CDR3 protein: CASSYRQGNEQFF
CDR3 DNA: TGTGCCAGCAGTTACCGACAGGGGAATGAGCAGTTCTTC

D gene: -
CDR3 length: 14
V gene: TRBV11-3
clone size: -
J gene: TRBJ2-2
CDR3 protein: CASSLGGSGGELFF
CDR3 DNA: TGTGCCAGCAGCTTAGGCGGGTCAGGCGGGGAGCTGTTTTTT

D gene: -
CDR3 length: 15
V gene: TRBV7-2
clone size: -
J gene: TRBJ2-5
CDR3 protein: CASSPWSPGEETQYF
CDR3 DNA: TGTGCCAGCAGCCCCTGGTCGCCGGGGGAGGAGACCCAGTACTTC

D gene: -
CDR3 length: 14
V gene: TRBV5-1
clone size: few
J gene: TRBJ1-1
CDR3 protein: CASSLEGRANEAFF
CDR3 DNA: TGCGCCAGCAGCTTGGAGGGGCGGGCAAATGAAGCTTTCTTT

D gene: -
CDR3 length: 10
V gene: TRBV29-1
clone size: -
J gene: TRBJ2-5
CDR3 protein: CSVGEETQYF
CDR3 DNA: TGCAGCGTGGGTGAGGAGACCCAGTACTTC

D gene: TRBD2
CDR3 length: 15
V gene: TRBV2
clone size: -
J gene: TRBJ2-1
CDR3 protein: CASRIELAGSNEQFF
CDR3 DNA: TGTGCCAGCAGGATCGAACTAGCGGGCTCTAATGAGCAGTTCTTC

D gene: -
CDR3 length: 14
V gene: TRBV5-1
clone size: -
J gene: TRBJ2-1
CDR3 protein: CASSLGGESRRVFF
CDR3 DNA: TGCGCCAGCAGTCTGGGGGGTGAGTCTCGGAGGGTGTTCTTC

D gene: TRBD1
CDR3 length: 13
V gene: TRBV28
clone size: -
J gene: TRBJ1-4
CDR3 protein: CASSRTGNEKLFF
CDR3 DNA: TGTGCCAGCAGTCGGACAGGGAATGAAAAACTGTTTTTT

D gene: -
CDR3 length: 12
V gene: TRBV6-6
clone size: -
J gene: TRBJ1-5
CDR3 protein: CASSSNLEPQHF
CDR3 DNA: TGTGCCAGCAGTTCCAATCTAGAGCCCCAGCATTTT

D gene: TRBD1
CDR3 length: 16
V gene: TRBV28
clone size: -
J gene: TRBJ1-5
CDR3 protein: CASMGGQGAGNQPQHF
CDR3 DNA: TGTGCCAGCATGGGGGGACAGGGGGCTGGCAATCAGCCCCAGCATTTT

D gene: TRBD1
CDR3 length: 16
V gene: TRBV7-2
clone size: -
J gene: TRBJ1-5
CDR3 protein: CASSLDRTGPTQPQHF
CDR3 DNA: TGTGCCAGCAGCTTGGACAGGACAGGGCCAACTCAGCCCCAGCATTTT

D gene: TRBD1
CDR3 length: 14
V gene: TRBV4-1
clone size: few
J gene: TRBJ2-5
CDR3 protein: CASSRGTGVETQYF
CDR3 DNA: TGCGCCAGCAGCCGTGGGACAGGGGTGGAGACCCAGTACTTC

D gene: -
CDR3 length: 14
V gene: TRBV27
clone size: -
J gene: TRBJ1-5
CDR3 protein: CASGDDNSNQPQHF
CDR3 DNA: TGTGCCAGCGGGGACGATAACAGCAATCAGCCCCAGCATTTT

D gene: TRBD2
CDR3 length: 15
V gene: TRBV18
clone size: -
J gene: TRBJ2-7
CDR3 protein: CASSPQSGTSYEQYF
CDR3 DNA: TGTGCCAGCTCACCCCAGAGCGGGACCTCCTACGAGCAGTACTTC

D gene: -
CDR3 length: 17
V gene: TRBV21-1
clone size: -
J gene: TRBJ2-1
CDR3 protein: CASSNKFRDRGVDEQFF
CDR3 DNA: TGTGCCAGCAGCAACAAATTCCGGGACAGGGGGGTCGATGAGCAGTTCTTC

D gene: -
CDR3 length: 13
V gene: TRBV19
clone size: -
J gene: TRBJ1-5
CDR3 protein: CASSAGSNQPQHF
CDR3 DNA: TGTGCCAGTAGTGCCGGGAGCAATCAGCCCCAGCATTTT

D gene: -
CDR3 length: 14
V gene: TRBV6-5
clone size: -
J gene: TRBJ2-7
CDR3 protein: CASSNTGITYEQYF
CDR3 DNA: TGTGCCAGCAGTAACACAGGGATCACCTACGAGCAGTACTTC

D gene: TRBD2
CDR3 length: 18
V gene: TRBV28
clone size: -
J gene: TRBJ2-1
CDR3 protein: CASSSGTTRGPYYNEQFF
CDR3 DNA: TGTGCCAGCAGTTCCGGGACTACCAGAGGGCCGTACTACAATGAGCAGTTCTTC

D gene: -
CDR3 length: 14
V gene: TRBV4-2
clone size: -
J gene: TRBJ2-7
CDR3 protein: CASSQAASPHEQYF
CDR3 DNA: TGTGCCAGCAGCCAAGCGGCCTCACCCCACGAGCAGTACTTC

D gene: -
CDR3 length: 13
V gene: TRBV29-1
clone size: -
J gene: TRBJ2-7
CDR3 protein: CSVTRVPPYEQYF
CDR3 DNA: TGCAGCGTAACCCGGGTCCCCCCCTACGAGCAGTACTTC

D gene: -
CDR3 length: 15
V gene: TRBV6-1
clone size: once
J gene: TRBJ1-4
CDR3 protein: CASSLTSPGVEKLFF
CDR3 DNA: TGTGCCAGCAGTTTGACGTCCCCCGGGGTTGAAAAACTGTTTTTT

D gene: -
CDR3 length: 13
V gene: TRBV5-1
clone size: -
J gene: TRBJ2-5
CDR3 protein: CASSKPTDETQYF
CDR3 DNA: TGCGCCAGCAGCAAACCAACAGACGAGACCCAGTACTTC

D gene: TRBD1
CDR3 length: 18
V gene: TRBV28
clone size: -
J gene: TRBJ1-5
CDR3 protein: CASSPPTPGQGGNQPQHF
CDR3 DNA: TGTGCCAGCAGCCCCCCAACCCCGGGACAGGGGGGCAATCAGCCCCAGCATTTT

D gene: -
CDR3 length: 20
V gene: TRBV19
clone size: -
J gene: TRBJ2-1
CDR3 protein: CASSIAYFGVTSSSYNEQFF
CDR3 DNA: TGTGCCAGTAGTATAGCCTACTTCGGGGTCACGTCCAGCTCCTACAATGAGCAGTTCTTC

D gene: -
CDR3 length: 14
V gene: TRBV28
clone size: -
J gene: TRBJ1-1
CDR3 protein: CASSFLRGETEAFF
CDR3 DNA: TGTGCCAGCAGTTTTTTAAGGGGCGAGACTGAAGCTTTCTTT

D gene: TRBD1
CDR3 length: 16
V gene: TRBV5-1
clone size: -
J gene: TRBJ1-4
CDR3 protein: CASSSSGTGGGEKLFF
CDR3 DNA: TGCGCCAGCAGCTCCTCCGGGACAGGCGGAGGGGAAAAACTGTTTTTT

D gene: -
CDR3 length: 13
V gene: TRBV7-2
clone size: -
J gene: TRBJ1-1
CDR3 protein: CASSQTVNTEAFF
CDR3 DNA: TGTGCCAGCAGCCAGACAGTGAATACTGAAGCTTTCTTT

D gene: -
CDR3 length: 15
V gene: TRBV2
clone size: -
J gene: TRBJ1-5
CDR3 protein: CASSEFFGTREPQHF
CDR3 DNA: TGTGCCAGCAGTGAATTTTTTGGGACACGGGAGCCCCAGCATTTT